This TCR beta chain emerged from a study of spatial heterogeneity in lung cancer. Looking at the study overall: TCR transcript counts in tumor regions correlated strongly with a T cell module score from matched bulk RNA-seq. The study, taken as a whole, reports: How many expanded intratumoral alpha and beta TCRs were present tracked the tumor mutation count, which was a count of nonsynonymous mutations.

This clonotype was observed at least ten times. What it recognizes is unknown. TCRdb passed the 5' RACE reads through MiXCR, listing each CDR3 protein once. The data contain tens of thousands of distinct CDR3 sequences, about 16% of them seen just once; the ten biggest clones take up more than 30%. Noted time point: sample taken at primary tumor resection. About 73 TRACERx patients with early, untreated non-small cell lung cancer donated samples. Here the sequenced sample was lung tumor tissue, taken at surgery. The clonotype comes from a female donor with early-stage non-small cell lung cancer.

CDR3 in DNA: TGTGCCACCAGTGATTTGCCCGGACAGGGAACAGGAACCGGGGAGCTGTTTTTT. Its protein product is CATSDLPGQGTGTGELFF. The chain links TRBV24-1 to TRBJ2-2, with 8 bases that match TRBD1. The CDR3 runs 18 residues. V was pared by 0 bases and J by 5 bases, with 10 bases of the junction left unmatched. Per germline, CDR1 KGHDR and CDR2 SFDVKD.